The sequence of this TCR beta chain was determined in a study of vaccination and CD4 T cells after COVID-19. Sequenced with the Oncomine TCR Beta short-read assay was DNA taken from cultured CD4+ T cells. Genomic DNA was taken out of cultured CD4+ T cells by extraction. TCRdb re-called the PCR reads through MiXCR, storing one row per CDR3 protein. This table holds fewer than 15,000 distinct CDR3 sequences, roughly 56% found once. In the case of this clonotype: Its antigen is currently unknown.

The CDR3 has 13 residues. Germline V gives CDR1 LNHDA, CDR2 SQIVND (reference sequence). V dropped 5 bases and J dropped 3 bases, with 10 bases sitting between them. The treatment is: roughly 11-day PBMC culture with coronavirus spike peptide pools or control peptides (ViraFEST assay). This chain uses TRBV19 with TRBJ1-1, with D uncertain. This sequence was found in a human donor who had recovered from COVID-19. The sequencing sample was made of CD4+ T cells from blood, cultured in vitro. CDR3 protein: CASSQDRDTEAFF. The CDR3 DNA follows: TGTGCCAGTAGTCAGGATAGGGACACTGAAGCTTTCTTT.